The next 29 T cell receptor beta chains were all read from a single sample in a study of PD-L1 blockade in urothelial cancer. Method: immunoSEQ multiplex PCR; TCRdb's copy keeps in-frame clones and lacks some. In the table there are 50,000 or so clones, about 86% of which are singletons. Noted time point: pretreatment peripheral blood. The specimen comprised PBMCs, sampled around atezolizumab (anti-PD-L1) treatment. The receptors were sampled from a man in his 70s with urothelial cancer.

V usage is TRBV7-6 and J usage is TRBJ2-6; weak D call: TRBD1 (6 bases). The CDR3 has 19 amino acids. Looked up from germline, CDR1 is SGHVS and CDR2 is FNYEAQ. Trimming removed 4 bases from V and 3 bases from J, with 22 bases in between. CDR3 sequence: CASSYSRQDPSGGANVLTF. The CDR3 coding sequence is TGTGCCAGCAGCTATAGTCGACAGGACCCCTCGGGTGGGGCCAACGTCCTGACTTTC.

CDR3 DNA sequence: TGTGCCAGCACCCGGGGAGACATTCAGTACTTC. Its protein is CASTRGDIQYF. The chain combines TRBV7-9 with TRBJ2-4, with D possibly being TRBD2 (5 bases). V was cut by 7 bases and J by 8 bases, with 9 bases left in between. Germline CDR1 reads SEHNR; CDR2 reads FQNEAQ (reference sequence). This CDR3 region has 11 residues.

J is TRBJ1-2 and V is TRBV6-4; D may be TRBD1 (6 bases). Trimming left V 4 bases short and J 2 bases short, with 14 bases between. Looked up from germline, CDR1 is MRHNA and CDR2 is SNTAGT. This CDR3 is 15 amino acids long. CDR3 nucleotides: TGTGCCAGCAGTGTGGGGGCAACCGGGAACTATGGCTACACCTTC. Translating gives CASSVGATGNYGYTF.

The chain carries TRBV9 and TRBJ2-1; 9 bases agree with TRBD2. The CDR3 extends over 18 amino acids. Unmatched junction bases numbered 15, after V lost 3 bases and J lost 5 bases. The germline V gene has CDR1 SGDLS and CDR2 YYNGEE. CDR3 amino acids: CASSAGLASRTTDNEQFF. CDR3 DNA: TGTGCCAGCAGCGCCGGACTAGCGTCCCGCACTACGGACAATGAGCAGTTCTTC.

The V and J genes are TRBV7-3 and TRBJ2-1; 11 bases fit TRBD1. Germline CDR1 is SGHTA and CDR2 is FQGTGA. V lost 1 base to trimming and J lost 7 bases; unmatched junction nucleotides: 3. CDR3 length equals 15 residues. Written as DNA, the CDR3 is TGTGCCAGCAGCTTAAGCGGACAGGGGGCGAATGAGCAGTTCTTC. As protein: CASSLSGQGANEQFF.

This sequence joins TRBV28 and TRBJ2-2, with 9 bases identical to TRBD2. This CDR3 region has 14 residues. The ends lost 3 bases at V and 6 bases at J; junction bases unmatched: 2. The germline V gene encodes CDR1 MDHEN and CDR2 SYDVKM. The CDR3 here is CASSFSSGAGELFF. Written as DNA, the CDR3 is TGTGCCAGCAGTTTTTCTAGCGGGGCCGGGGAGCTGTTTTTT. The whole variable domain, filled in from reference TRBV28 and TRBJ2-2, reads DVKVTQSSRYLVKRTGEKVFLECVQDMDHENMFWYRQDPGLGLRLIYFSYDVKMKEKGDIPEGYSVSREKKERFSLILESASTNQTSMYLCASSFSSGAGELFFGEGSRLTVL.

This clone has just one count. V and J are TRBV27 and TRBJ1-1; TRBD1 is a possible D gene (6 bases). The CDR3 is made up of 14 amino acids. Trimming stripped 7 bases from V and 7 bases from J, with 19 bases between. Germline loops: CDR1 MNHEY, CDR2 SMNVEV (reference sequence). In DNA form, the CDR3 reads TGTGCCAGCACCCAACAGGGCCTTACATTTGAAGCTTTCTTT. This encodes CASTQQGLTFEAFF.

The J gene is TRBJ1-5, the V gene TRBV9; 9 bases map to TRBD1. The CDR3 totals 15 residues. Germline CDR1 is SGDLS and CDR2 is YYNGEE. The ends lost 2 bases at V and 5 bases at J; junction bases unmatched: 5. The CDR3 sequence: CASSVGTGMDQPQHF. CDR3 coding DNA: TGTGCCAGCAGCGTGGGGACAGGGATGGATCAGCCCCAGCATTTT.

The genes are TRBV5-4 and TRBJ1-1; 7 bases are a match to TRBD1. CDR1 is SGHNT, CDR2 YYREEE, per germline (reference sequence). The J segment lost 3 bases and the V segment lost 0 bases, leaving 5 bases of the junction unmatched. The CDR3 totals 15 residues. CDR3 region: CASSLGGRGYTEAFF. The CDR3 region has the DNA TGTGCCAGCAGCTTGGGAGGCAGGGGGTACACTGAAGCTTTCTTT.

The V call is TRBV7-9, the J call TRBJ2-3; D remains ambiguous. Trimming took 5 bases from V and 2 from J, leaving 5 bases between them. Germline V gives CDR1 SEHNR, CDR2 FQNEAQ (reference sequence). This CDR3 is built from 12 residues. This CDR3 is CASSPDTDTQYF. The CDR3, as DNA: TGTGCCAGCAGCCCAGACACAGATACGCAGTATTTT.

The chain is built from TRBV6-5 and TRBJ2-7, with 8 bases lining up with TRBD1. CDR1 MNHEY and CDR2 SVGAGI come from the germline V gene. The CDR3 sequence is 14 residues long. Trimming removed 6 bases from V and 5 bases from J; junction bases left unmatched: 9. CDR3 sequence (DNA): TGTGCCAGCAGGACAGCAGGGGGCCCCCACGAGCAGTACTTC. This encodes CASRTAGGPHEQYF.

The J gene is TRBJ2-7, the V gene TRBV21-1; no DNA check was done on the table's D call, TRBD2. TRBV21-1 is marked as a pseudogene. The CDR3 is 18 residues long. DNA for the CDR3: TGTGCCAGCAGCAAAGAGCCAAGCGGACTAGCGGGAACATTCGAGCAGTACTTC. Translation: CASSKEPSGLAGTFEQYF.

The genes are TRBV9 and TRBJ2-7, with 11 bases lining up with TRBD2. The CDR3 consists of 15 residues. Germline CDR1 SGDLS, CDR2 YYNGEE. V shed 2 bases, J shed 3 bases, and the junction held 4 bases outside the gene matches. CDR3 sequence (DNA): TGTGCCAGCAGCGTCGGGACTAGCGGACGCTACGAGCAGTACTTC. Residues: CASSVGTSGRYEQYF. Full variable domain (remainder filled in from reference TRBV9 and TRBJ2-7): DSGVTQTPKHLITATGQRVTLRCSPRSGDLSVYWYQQSLDQGLQFLIQYYNGEERAKGNILERFSAQQFPDLHSELNLSSLELGDSALYFCASSVGTSGRYEQYFGPGTRLTVT.

J is TRBJ2-1 and V is TRBV4-3; D is perhaps TRBD1 (6 bases). Looked up from germline, CDR1 is LGHNA and CDR2 is YSLEER. CDR3 size: 17 residues. Trimming stripped 4 bases from V and 0 bases from J, with 16 bases between. CDR3 nucleotides: TGCGCCAGCAGCCTTACGGACAGTAGACCCTCCTACAATGAGCAGTTCTTC. This gives the protein CASSLTDSRPSYNEQFF.

A few counts support this clone. The chain is built from TRBV19 and TRBJ2-1; a possible D gene is TRBD2 (5 bases). The CDR3 spans 14 residues. Trimming left V 5 bases short and J 5 bases short, with 13 bases between. CDR1 and CDR2 from the germline V gene are LNHDA and SQIVND (reference sequence). For the CDR3, the DNA is TGTGCCAGTAGTGCACCCGGGATCCACAATGAGCAGTTCTTC. This gives the protein CASSAPGIHNEQFF.

The J gene is TRBJ1-6, the V gene TRBV5-4; TRBD1 matches 12 bases. From germline, CDR1 is SGHNT and CDR2 YYREEE (reference sequence). The CDR3 length is 14 residues. With V trimmed by 4 bases and J by 14 bases, 7 bases remained unmatched. CDR3 coding DNA: TGTGCCAGCAGCCCGGGACAGGGGGCATTGGCCCTCCACTTT. Translating gives CASSPGQGALALHF.

The chain recombines TRBV5-1 with TRBJ2-4, with D tentatively TRBD2 (6 bases). CDR1 is SGHRS, CDR2 YFSETQ, per germline. The CDR3 sequence is 16 residues long. Trimming took 2 bases from V and 0 from J, leaving 12 bases between them. CDR3 nucleotide sequence: TGCGCCAGCAGCTTACGGGGGACGGAAGCCAAAAACATTCAGTACTTC. Translating it yields CASSLRGTEAKNIQYF. Looking up the rest from reference TRBV5-1 and TRBJ2-4 gives the full variable domain: KAGVTQTPRYLIKTRGQQVTLSCSPISGHRSVSWYQQTPGQGLQFLFEYFSETQRNKGNFPGRFSGRQFSNSRSEMNVSTLELGDSALYLCASSLRGTEAKNIQYFGAGTRLSVL.

This sequence joins TRBV27 and TRBJ1-2; maybe TRBD1 (5 bases). Germline CDR1 MNHEY, CDR2 SMNVEV (reference sequence). The V gene lost 2 bases and the J gene lost 0 bases, with 16 bases spanning the gap. The CDR3 is 17 residues long. The CDR3 loop reads CASSLPRDAPANYGYTF. The CDR3 DNA follows: TGTGCCAGCAGTTTACCCAGGGATGCCCCGGCTAACTATGGCTACACCTTC.

This clone was seen more than once but under ten times. This chain links TRBV5-1 with TRBJ2-2, with D perhaps matching TRBD1 (6 bases). Germline V CDR1 and CDR2: SGHRS, YFSETQ. CDR3 size: 16 residues. Trimming left V 0 bases short and J 6 bases short, with 15 bases between. CDR3 in amino acids: CASSLAAVRGPGELFF. The CDR3 nucleotides are TGCGCCAGCAGCTTGGCCGCAGTCAGGGGCCCCGGGGAGCTGTTTTTT.

The chain couples TRBV10-2 to TRBJ2-7, with 9 bases lining up with TRBD1. This CDR3 comprises 16 residues. J gave up 4 bases and V 5 bases, and 12 bases lay outside the gene matches. Germline CDR1 reads WSHSY; CDR2 reads SAAADI. The CDR3 sequence is CASSRFWDREAYEQYF. The CDR3 bases are TGCGCCAGCAGTCGCTTCTGGGACAGGGAAGCGTACGAGCAGTACTTC.

The V gene is TRBV7-3, the J gene TRBJ2-2; perhaps TRBD1 as D (6 bases). The CDR3 has 15 residues. V lost 3 bases and J 2 bases, leaving 10 bases between the germline ends. Germline CDR1 is SGHTA and CDR2 is FQGTGA. The CDR3: CASSLGAPNTGELFF. As DNA, the CDR3 is TGTGCCAGCAGCTTGGGGGCACCCAACACCGGGGAGCTGTTTTTT.

This clone came up once. This chain links TRBV28 with TRBJ1-5; possible D gene TRBD1, 5 bases. V was trimmed by 6 bases and J by 6 bases, leaving 15 bases between them. The CDR3 runs 14 residues. Germline V gives CDR1 MDHEN, CDR2 SYDVKM. CDR3 loop: CASRQTGRSQPQHF. The CDR3 nucleotides are TGTGCCAGCAGGCAAACAGGACGAAGTCAGCCCCAGCATTTT. The variable domain in full, completed from reference TRBV28 and TRBJ1-5, reads DVKVTQSSRYLVKRTGEKVFLECVQDMDHENMFWYRQDPGLGLRLIYFSYDVKMKEKGDIPEGYSVSREKKERFSLILESASTNQTSMYLCASRQTGRSQPQHFGDGTRLSIL.

V and J are TRBV4-1 and TRBJ1-2; TRBD1 matches 12 bases. The V and J ends lost 3 bases and 5 bases, in that order; junction bases with no gene match: 7. CDR1 and CDR2 (germline): MGHRA, YSYEKL. The CDR3 has 16 amino acids. The CDR3 spells CASSHLRDRGRYGYTF. The DNA of the CDR3 is TGCGCCAGCAGCCACCTCCGGGACAGGGGGCGGTATGGCTACACCTTC.

There are a few counts of this clone. CDR3 loop: CASSRGGDVYEQYF. The CDR3 nucleotides are TGTGCCAGCAGCAGAGGGGGGGACGTATACGAGCAGTACTTC. This chain joins TRBV7-9 and TRBJ2-7; D perhaps matches TRBD2 (7 bases). The CDR3 loop spans 14 amino acids. From germline, CDR1 is SEHNR and CDR2 FQNEAQ (reference sequence). The ends were cut back, 5 bases at V and 4 bases at J, with 15 bases in the middle.

This clone was seen only once. This sequence joins TRBV27 and TRBJ1-4; D possibly corresponds to TRBD1 (5 bases). CDR3 length: 17 amino acids. Looked up from germline, CDR1 is MNHEY and CDR2 is SMNVEV (reference sequence). Deletions cut 5 bases from V and 7 bases from J, with 23 bases between. CDR3 nucleotides: TGTGCCAGCAGTCCAACCGCCCGGGCGGGGGTTTTTGAAAAACTGTTTTTT. This codes for CASSPTARAGVFEKLFF. The complete variable domain, with remaining parts taken from reference TRBV27 and TRBJ1-4, reads EAQVTQNPRYLITVTGKKLTVTCSQNMNHEYMSWYRQDPGLGLRQIYYSMNVEVTDKGDVPEGYKVSRKEKRNFPLILESPSPNQTSLYFCASSPTARAGVFEKLFFGSGTQLSVL.

This chain links TRBV7-8 with TRBJ2-1, with a possible D match to TRBD2 (5 bases). The length of the CDR3 is 14 residues. V was cut by 2 bases and J by 7 bases, with 12 bases left in between. The germline V gene has CDR1 SGHVS and CDR2 FQNEAQ. Here the CDR3 DNA reads TGTGCCAGCAGCTTATCTGGGAGTTGGAATGAGCAGTTCTTC. Translating it yields CASSLSGSWNEQFF.

This sequence joins TRBV28 and TRBJ1-1, with D tentatively TRBD1 (5 bases). V was cut by 8 bases and J by 11 bases, with 18 bases left in between. The CDR3 runs 12 residues. The germline V gene has CDR1 MDHEN and CDR2 SYDVKM. CDR3 in amino acids: CASAQREGRAFF. DNA of the CDR3: TGTGCCAGCGCCCAAAGGGAGGGGAGGGCTTTCTTT.

This chain joins TRBV5-1 and TRBJ1-1; 7 nucleotides line up with TRBD1. Losses at the gene ends were 4 bases for V and 7 bases for J; bases not matched to a gene: 13. Germline values: CDR1 SGHRS, CDR2 YFSETQ. The CDR3 spans 15 residues. This chain's CDR3 is CASSPGGRGNGEAFF. The CDR3 DNA is TGCGCCAGCAGCCCCGGAGGCAGGGGGAATGGTGAAGCTTTCTTT. Supplemented by reference TRBV5-1 and TRBJ1-1, the full variable domain reads KAGVTQTPRYLIKTRGQQVTLSCSPISGHRSVSWYQQTPGQGLQFLFEYFSETQRNKGNFPGRFSGRQFSNSRSEMNVSTLELGDSALYLCASSPGGRGNGEAFFGQGTRLTVV.

The chain joins TRBV10-3 to TRBJ1-2; D may be TRBD1 (5 bases). The CDR3 length is 15 residues. Per the germline V gene, CDR1 is ENHRY and CDR2 is SYGVKD. V was pared by 4 bases and J by 7 bases, with 19 bases between. CDR3 sequence (DNA): TGTGCCATCAGTGTAGGAGGGGCCGGTTTGGGTGGCTACACCTTC. Its translation: CAISVGGAGLGGYTF.